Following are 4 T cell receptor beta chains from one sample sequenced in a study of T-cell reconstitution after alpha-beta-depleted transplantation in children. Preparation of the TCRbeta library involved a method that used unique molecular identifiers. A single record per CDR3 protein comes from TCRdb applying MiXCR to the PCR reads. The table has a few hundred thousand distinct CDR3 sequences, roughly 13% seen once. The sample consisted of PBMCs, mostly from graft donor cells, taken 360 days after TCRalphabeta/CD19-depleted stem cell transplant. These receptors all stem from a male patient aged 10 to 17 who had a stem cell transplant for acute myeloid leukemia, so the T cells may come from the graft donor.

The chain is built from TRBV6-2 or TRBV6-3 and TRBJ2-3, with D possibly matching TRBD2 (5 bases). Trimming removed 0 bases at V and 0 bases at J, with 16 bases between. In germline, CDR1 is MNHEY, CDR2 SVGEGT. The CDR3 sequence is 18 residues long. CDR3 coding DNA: TGTGCCAGCAGTTACTCAAAGGAGGCTAGCCGGAGCACAGATACGCAGTATTTT. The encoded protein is CASSYSKEASRSTDTQYF.

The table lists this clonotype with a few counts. Here the CDR3 reads CSAAPGGNNYEQYF. The DNA of the CDR3 is TGCAGTGCCGCCCCAGGGGGTAATAACTACGAGCAGTACTTC. The genes are TRBV20-1 and TRBJ2-7; 7 nucleotides align to TRBD1. This CDR3 contains 14 residues. Trimming took 6 bases from V and 3 from J; bases not matched to a gene: 11. CDR1 DFQATT and CDR2 SNEGSKA come from the germline V gene (reference sequence).

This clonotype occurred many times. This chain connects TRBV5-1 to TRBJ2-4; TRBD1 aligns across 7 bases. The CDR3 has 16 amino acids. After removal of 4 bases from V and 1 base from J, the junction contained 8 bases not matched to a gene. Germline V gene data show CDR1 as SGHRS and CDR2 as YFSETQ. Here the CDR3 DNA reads TGCGCCAGCAGCAAGGACAGGCGGATTGCCAAAAACATTCAGTACTTC. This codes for CASSKDRRIAKNIQYF.

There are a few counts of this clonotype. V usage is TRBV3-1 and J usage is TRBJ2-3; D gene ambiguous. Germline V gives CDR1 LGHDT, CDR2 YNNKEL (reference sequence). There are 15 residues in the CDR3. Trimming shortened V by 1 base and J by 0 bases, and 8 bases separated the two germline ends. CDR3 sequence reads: CASSQVGASTDTQYF. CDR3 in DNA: TGTGCCAGCAGCCAAGTAGGCGCCAGCACAGATACGCAGTATTTT.